In this sample, the clone carrying this TCR beta chain turned up many times. Antigen: not known. V shed 6 bases and J shed 2 bases, with 14 bases lying between them. The CDR3 runs to 13 residues. Germline V gene data show CDR1 as SQVTM and CDR2 as ANQGSEA. This sample was taken from a study of spatial heterogeneity in lung cancer. Single TCR cDNA molecules each had their own unique molecular identifier. MiXCR, applied by TCRdb to the 5' RACE reads, yields one record per CDR3 protein. The sample has about 36,000 distinct CDR3 sequences; 4% to 6% are singletons. Overall study findings and caveats: The appearance of ubiquitous expanded tumor TCRs in blood was greater at resection than follow-up.

Time point noted: sample taken at primary tumor resection. Sequencing was performed on whole RNA extracted from tumor and nontumor lung tissue, or from frozen PBMC, and the material was left unsorted. The receptor's source is a female donor with early-stage non-small cell lung cancer. This specimen was PBMCs, taken at surgery. V and J are TRBV29-1 and TRBJ2-7, with D possibly matching TRBD2 (6 bases). The CDR3 sequence: CSVRSAGTYEQYF. The CDR3 coding sequence is TGCAGCGTCAGGTCGGCGGGAACCTACGAGCAGTACTTC.